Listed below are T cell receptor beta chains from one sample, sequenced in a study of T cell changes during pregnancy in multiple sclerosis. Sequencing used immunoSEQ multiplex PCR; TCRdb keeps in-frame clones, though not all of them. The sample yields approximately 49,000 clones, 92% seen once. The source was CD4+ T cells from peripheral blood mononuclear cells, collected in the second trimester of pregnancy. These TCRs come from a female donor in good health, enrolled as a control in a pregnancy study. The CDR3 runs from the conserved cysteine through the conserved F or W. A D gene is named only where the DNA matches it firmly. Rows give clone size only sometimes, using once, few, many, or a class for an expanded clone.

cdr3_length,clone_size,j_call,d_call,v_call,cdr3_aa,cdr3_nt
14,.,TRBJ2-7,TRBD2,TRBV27,CASSLSGSGYEQYF,TGTGCCAGCAGTTTATCTGGTAGCGGGTACGAGCAGTACTTC
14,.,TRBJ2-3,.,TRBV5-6,CASSLGGNPDTQYF,TGTGCCAGCAGCTTGGGAGGGAACCCAGATACGCAGTATTTT
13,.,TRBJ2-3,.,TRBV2,CASSEGAGDTQYF,TGTGCCAGCAGTGAGGGGGCCGGAGATACGCAGTATTTT
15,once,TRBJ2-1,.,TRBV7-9,CASSTPEGSYNEQFF,TGTGCCAGCAGCACCCCTGAGGGCTCCTACAATGAGCAGTTCTTC
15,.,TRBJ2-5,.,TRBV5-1,CASSRGTPSGETQYF,TGCGCCAGCAGCCGCGGGACCCCCTCTGGGGAGACCCAGTACTTC
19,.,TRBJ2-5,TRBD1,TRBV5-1,CASSHPPGTGYGVSGTQYF,TGCGCCAGCAGCCACCCCCCAGGGACAGGGTACGGTGTATCGGGGACCCAGTACTTC
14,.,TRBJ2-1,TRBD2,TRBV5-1,CASSLMRGDNEQFF,TGCGCCAGCAGCTTAATGCGGGGGGACAATGAGCAGTTCTTC
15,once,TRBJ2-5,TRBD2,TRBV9,CASSPLAGALETQYF,TGTGCCAGCAGCCCCCTAGCGGGAGCACTGGAGACCCAGTACTTC
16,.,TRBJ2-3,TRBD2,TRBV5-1,CASSLVGSGNTDTQYF,TGCGCCAGCAGCTTGGTGGGGAGCGGGAACACAGATACGCAGTATTTT
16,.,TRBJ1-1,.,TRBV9,CASSAPRGGLNTEAFF,TGTGCCAGCAGCGCGCCCCGGGGGGGATTGAACACTGAAGCTTTCTTT
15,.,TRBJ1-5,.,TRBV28,CASSTKQVLNQPQHF,TGTGCCAGCAGTACAAAACAGGTTCTCAATCAGCCCCAGCATTTT
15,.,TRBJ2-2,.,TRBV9,CASSVGTVNTGELFF,TGTGCCAGCAGCGTAGGTACAGTAAACACCGGGGAGCTGTTTTTT
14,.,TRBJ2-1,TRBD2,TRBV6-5,CASRDYKRRGGTFF,TGTGCCAGCAGAGACTATAAACGGCGGGGGGGCACGTTCTTC
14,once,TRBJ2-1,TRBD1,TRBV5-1,CASFPGQAYNEQFF,TGCGCCAGCTTTCCGGGACAGGCCTACAATGAGCAGTTCTTC
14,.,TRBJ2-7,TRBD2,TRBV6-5,CASKLLAGAYEQYF,TGTGCCAGCAAGCTACTAGCGGGTGCCTACGAGCAGTACTTC
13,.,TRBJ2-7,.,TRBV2,CASSENEASEQYF,TGTGCCAGCAGTGAAAACGAAGCCTCCGAGCAGTACTTC
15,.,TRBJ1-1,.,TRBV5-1,CASSSQAPRNTEAFF,TGCGCCAGCAGCTCACAGGCTCCGAGGAACACTGAAGCTTTCTTT
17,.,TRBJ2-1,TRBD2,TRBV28,CASSLPQKRGPYNEQFF,TGTGCCAGCAGTTTACCTCAAAAGCGGGGGCCCTACAATGAGCAGTTCTTC
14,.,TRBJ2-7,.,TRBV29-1,CSVEEDGIGNEQYF,TGCAGCGTTGAAGAGGACGGGATCGGCAACGAGCAGTACTTC
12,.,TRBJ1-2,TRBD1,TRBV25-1,CASSDRGLGYTF,TGTGCCAGCAGTGACAGGGGGCTTGGCTACACCTTC
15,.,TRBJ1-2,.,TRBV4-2,CASSQPGGQPYGYTF,TGTGCCAGCAGCCAACCGGGGGGCCAGCCCTATGGCTACACCTTC
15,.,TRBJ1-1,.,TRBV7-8,CASSLGWRQAAKAFF,TGTGCCAGCAGCTTAGGTTGGAGACAGGCAGCAAAAGCTTTCTTT
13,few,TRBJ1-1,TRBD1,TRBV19,CASSRQGGTEAFF,TGTGCCAGTAGCAGACAGGGAGGCACTGAAGCTTTCTTT
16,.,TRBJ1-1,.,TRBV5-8,CASRRGTTGMNTEAFF,TGTGCCAGCAGGCGCGGGACGACGGGCATGAACACTGAAGCTTTCTTT
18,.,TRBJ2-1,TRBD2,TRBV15,CATSRGRFTSGGSDEQFF,TGTGCCACCAGCAGAGGACGTTTCACTAGCGGAGGTTCTGATGAGCAGTTCTTC
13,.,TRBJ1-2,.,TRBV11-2,CASSSTGLYGYTF,TGTGCCAGCAGCTCCACAGGCCTCTATGGCTACACCTTC
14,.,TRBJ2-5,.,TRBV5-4,CASSYQGPSETQYF,TGTGCCAGCAGCTACCAGGGCCCCAGCGAGACCCAGTACTTC
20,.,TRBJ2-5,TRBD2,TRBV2,CASSENYPGGGLALQETQYF,TGTGCCAGCAGTGAAAATTACCCGGGGGGCGGACTAGCGTTGCAAGAGACCCAGTACTTC
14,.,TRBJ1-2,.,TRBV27,CASSSGLRSYGYTF,TGTGCCAGCAGTTCGGGACTGCGGAGTTATGGCTACACCTTC
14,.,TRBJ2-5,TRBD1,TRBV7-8,CASSPIDRVGTQYF,TGTGCCAGCAGCCCGATCGACAGGGTCGGGACCCAGTACTTC
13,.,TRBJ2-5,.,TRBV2,CASNQGSGETQYF,TGTGCCAGCAACCAGGGGAGTGGTGAGACCCAGTACTTC